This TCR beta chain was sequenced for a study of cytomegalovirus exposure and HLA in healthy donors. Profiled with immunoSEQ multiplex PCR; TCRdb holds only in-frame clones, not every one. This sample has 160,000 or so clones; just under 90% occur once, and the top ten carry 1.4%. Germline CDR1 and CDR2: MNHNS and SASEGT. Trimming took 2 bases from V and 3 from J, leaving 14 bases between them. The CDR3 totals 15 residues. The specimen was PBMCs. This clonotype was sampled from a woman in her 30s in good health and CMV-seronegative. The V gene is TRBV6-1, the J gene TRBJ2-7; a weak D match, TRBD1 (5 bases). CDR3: CASSERETGSYEQYF. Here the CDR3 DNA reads TGTGCCAGCAGTGAAAGGGAAACAGGAAGCTACGAGCAGTACTTC.